This T cell receptor beta chain was recorded in a study of identical twins. Findings of the study overall: Donors were not followed over many years; analysis was cross-sectional. Invariant MAIT and iNKT cells may have partly biased zero-insertion analyses.

This CDR3 has 18 residues. As regards this clonotype: Its target is not known.

TCRdb itself ran the 5' RACE reads through MiXCR, one entry per CDR3 protein. The repertoire consists of around 280,000 distinct CDR3 sequences, with roughly 8.6% occurring once and the leading ten covering about 2.1%. Healthy Caucasians were all of the donors. The same data also contributed to another study, on yellow fever vaccine responses in identical twins.

The clonotype originates from a woman between 18 and 30 years old in good health. The sample was memory (CD45RO+) T cells sorted from blood. The gene calls are TRBV21-1 and TRBJ2-2; the table names TRBD1, a call not compared with the DNA. TRBV21-1 is a listed pseudogene. The CDR3 protein is CASSRGATGGPRTGELFF. The CDR3 region has the DNA TGTGCCAGCAGCAGAGGGGCTACAGGGGGCCCACGGACCGGGGAGCTGTTTTTT.